These 7 T cell receptor beta chains share one sample of origin, sequenced in a study of blood T cell repertoires in COVID-19. This table comes from immunoSEQ multiplex PCR, and its TCRdb copy is limited to in-frame clones, with some not included. In the table there are around 76,000 clones, approximately 77% of which are singletons. The sequenced sample consisted of peripheral blood. The origin of the receptors is a woman in her sixties or seventies with acute or convalescent COVID-19.

The chain carries TRBV3-1 (or the pseudogene TRBV3-2) and TRBJ2-5, with 7 nucleotides matching TRBD2. J was trimmed by 5 bases and V by 8 bases; bases with no gene match: 5. Germline CDR1 is LGHDT and CDR2 is YNNKEL (reference sequence). This CDR3 is 12 amino acids long. CDR3 bases: TGTGCCAGCCGGGACTACAAGGAGACCCAGTACTTC. Encoded protein: CASRDYKETQYF.

The chain recombines TRBV4-1 with TRBJ2-7; TRBD2 is a possible D gene (7 bases). The germline gives CDR1 MGHRA, CDR2 YSYEKL. Trimming took off 1 base at V and 2 bases at J, with 12 bases between the two ends. The CDR3 is 15 residues long. The CDR3 DNA reads as TGCGCCAGCAGCCAAGCCGGGGGGCCGACCTACGAGCAGTACTTC. It encodes CASSQAGGPTYEQYF.

The J gene is TRBJ2-1, the V gene TRBV10-3; tentative D call: TRBD2 (5 bases). The germline V gene has CDR1 ENHRY and CDR2 SYGVKD. Trimming removed 0 bases at V and 0 bases at J, with 9 bases between. The CDR3 extends over 16 amino acids. This chain's CDR3 is CAISESRSGSYNEQFF. CDR3 coding DNA: TGTGCCATCAGTGAGTCGAGGAGCGGCTCCTACAATGAGCAGTTCTTC.

The chain carries TRBV30 and TRBJ2-2; the D gene is possibly TRBD2 (6 bases). Germline-derived CDR1 and CDR2 are GTSNPN and SVGIG (reference sequence). V gave up 2 bases and J gave up 0 bases, with 25 bases separating them. CDR3 length equals 20 residues. CDR3 coding DNA: TGTGCCTGGAGTCCCCCGGGTGTTGGGCTAGCGCGGGCGAACACCGGGGAGCTGTTTTTT. Amino acids: CAWSPPGVGLARANTGELFF.

The chain recombines TRBV7-2 with TRBJ1-3; D might be TRBD1 (5 bases). Trimming removed 0 bases at V and 8 bases at J, with 11 bases between. The CDR3 has 14 residues. Germline lookup yields CDR1 SGHTA and CDR2 FQGNSA. The CDR3 DNA reads TGTGCCAGCAGCTTAGCAGGAGGGGCGTACACCATATATTTT. Protein sequence: CASSLAGGAYTIYF.

V usage is TRBV6-6 and J usage is TRBJ2-5, with D maybe TRBD1 (5 bases). The CDR3 spans 14 residues. Trimming took 2 bases from V and 2 from J, leaving 9 bases between them. CDR1 MNHNY and CDR2 SVGAGI come from the germline V gene (reference sequence). The CDR3 coding sequence is TGTGCCAGCAGTTACGGGGCTCTACAAGAGACCCAGTACTTC. Protein sequence: CASSYGALQETQYF.

This sequence joins TRBV4-2 and TRBJ2-7, with 11 positions matching TRBD1. V lost 0 bases and J lost 6; bases outside the gene matches: 7. Germline assignment: CDR1 LGHNA and CDR2 YNFKEQ. This CDR3 region has 16 residues. The CDR3 DNA is TGTGCCAGCAGCCAAGACGGGGGGGACAGGGGGTTCGAGCAGTACTTC. It encodes CASSQDGGDRGFEQYF.